The rows below give T cell receptor beta chains drawn from one sample of a study of blood T cell repertoires in COVID-19. Using immunoSEQ multiplex PCR, the repertoire was profiled, and TCRdb retains in-frame clones only, with some absent. The data hold 90,000 to 100,000 clones, with roughly 84% observed a single time. Material: peripheral blood. These receptors originate from a man aged 65-85 years with active or convalescent COVID-19. CDR3s include the opening cysteine and the closing phenylalanine or tryptophan. D genes are given only for firm matches. The size of a clone is reported for some rows only, either as once, few or many, or as a class for expanded clones.

- TRBJ1-5 - TRBV28 CASSSGGLGQPQHF TGTGCCAGCAGTTCGGGGGGGCTAGGTCAGCCCCAGCATTTT
- TRBJ2-7 few TRBV7-2 CASSLERGAHEQYF TGTGCCAGCAGCTTAGAACGGGGGGCCCACGAGCAGTACTTC
- TRBJ2-7 once TRBV7-2 CASSFNPSSPINEQYF TGTGCCAGCAGCTTCAACCCTAGCAGCCCCATCAACGAGCAGTACTTC
TRBD2 TRBJ2-5 - TRBV7-8 CASSHPSGEKYF TGTGCCAGCAGCCATCCTAGCGGGGAAAAGTACTTC
- TRBJ1-3 - TRBV29-1 CSVQGSGNTIYF TGCAGCGTACAGGGTTCTGGAAACACCATATATTTT
- TRBJ1-1 - TRBV5-5 CASSSQGFTEAFF TGTGCCAGCAGCTCTCAGGGTTTCACTGAAGCTTTCTTT
TRBD2 TRBJ2-2 - TRBV30 CAWSVGRAGELFF TGTGCCTGGAGTGTTGGGAGGGCCGGGGAGCTGTTTTTT
- TRBJ1-1 - TRBV7-9 CASSPRSDTEAFF TGTGCCAGCAGCCCCCGGTCGGACACTGAAGCTTTCTTT
TRBD1 TRBJ1-1 - TRBV30 CAWSGHRDSLMNTEAFF TGTGCCTGGAGTGGACACCGGGACAGCCTGATGAACACTGAAGCTTTCTTT
TRBD1 TRBJ1-1 - TRBV25-1 CASSLRTGGESFF TGTGCCAGCAGCCTTCGGACAGGGGGTGAATCTTTCTTT
- TRBJ2-2 - TRBV5-1 CASSPTASTNTGELFF TGCGCCAGCAGCCCTACCGCGTCAACCAACACCGGGGAGCTGTTTTTT
TRBD2 TRBJ2-7 - TRBV5-1 CASSPGLAGVSYEQYF TGCGCCAGCAGCCCGGGACTAGCGGGGGTCTCCTACGAGCAGTACTTC
- TRBJ1-4 - TRBV6-4 CASSDDLVGEGEKLFF TGTGCCAGCAGTGACGACCTTGTCGGGGAGGGGGAAAAACTGTTTTTT
TRBD2 TRBJ2-6 - TRBV6-2/TRBV6-3 CASSGLAGAPSGANVLTF TGTGCCAGCAGCGGACTAGCGGGGGCCCCTTCTGGGGCCAACGTCCTGACTTTC
- TRBJ2-1 once TRBV30 CAWSGRREQFF TGTGCCTGGAGTGGGAGGAGAGAGCAGTTCTTC
- TRBJ1-5 - TRBV9 CASSVGGRGNQPQHF TGTGCCAGCAGCGTAGGTGGCAGGGGCAATCAGCCCCAGCATTTT
TRBD1 TRBJ2-7 - TRBV28 CASSRTGVEQYF TGTGCCAGCAGCCGGACAGGGGTCGAGCAGTACTTC
- TRBJ1-2 - TRBV29-1 CSVEGRGAYGYTF TGCAGCGTTGAAGGTCGGGGGGCTTATGGCTACACCTTC
TRBD1 TRBJ2-3 - TRBV6-5 CATTTGASTDTQYF TGTGCCACAACCACAGGGGCAAGCACAGATACGCAGTATTTT
TRBD2 TRBJ2-7 - TRBV27 CASRPLGLAGEKAYEQYF TGTGCCAGCAGGCCCCTGGGACTAGCGGGGGAAAAGGCCTACGAGCAGTACTTC
- TRBJ1-4 - TRBV4-1 CASSPQAGVEKLFF TGCGCCAGCAGCCCGCAGGCAGGGGTCGAAAAACTGTTTTTT
- TRBJ1-6 - TRBV9 CASSPVPTYNSPLHF TGTGCCAGCAGCCCCGTCCCGACTTATAATTCACCCCTCCACTTT
TRBD2 TRBJ2-1 - TRBV7-7 CASSRLAGAPNEQFF TGTGCTAGCAGCCGACTAGCGGGGGCACCCAATGAGCAGTTCTTC
- TRBJ2-5 - TRBV5-4 CASSSRAEGETQYF TGTGCCAGCAGCTCCAGGGCGGAAGGAGAGACCCAGTACTTC
TRBD1 TRBJ2-1 - TRBV5-1 CASSLAGQAVHEQFF TGCGCCAGCAGCTTGGCCGGACAGGCGGTTCATGAGCAGTTCTTC
- TRBJ2-7 once TRBV28 CASSPPPMTVSYEQYF TGTGCCAGCAGTCCGCCCCCAATGACAGTTAGCTACGAGCAGTACTTC
TRBD1 TRBJ1-5 - TRBV19 CASSTPRTGGSSNQPQHF TGTGCCAGTAGTACACCCCGGACAGGGGGCTCTAGCAATCAGCCCCAGCATTTT
TRBD2 TRBJ2-5 once TRBV28 CASSTPGLHLETQYF TGTGCCAGCAGTACCCCGGGACTACATCTAGAGACCCAGTACTTC
- TRBJ1-2 - TRBV4-2 CASSQVEGVYGYTF TGTGCCAGCAGCCAAGTGGAAGGGGTCTATGGCTACACCTTC
TRBD1 TRBJ1-1 - TRBV5-1 CASSLEGGARMNTEAFF TGCGCCAGCAGCTTGGAAGGGGGCGCGCGGATGAACACTGAAGCTTTCTTT
TRBD1 TRBJ1-5 - TRBV4-1 CASSQERAGGRLGNQPQHF TGCGCCAGCAGCCAAGAACGGGCAGGGGGGAGGTTGGGCAATCAGCCCCAGCATTTT
TRBD1 TRBJ1-2 - TRBV19 CASSTTGISNYGYTF TGTGCCAGTAGTACGACAGGGATTTCAAACTATGGCTACACCTTC
TRBD1 TRBJ1-1 - TRBV2 CASRVDRVNTEAFF TGTGCCAGCAGAGTGGACAGGGTGAACACTGAAGCTTTCTTT
TRBD2 TRBJ2-2 - TRBV7-9 CASRASGTGELFF TGTGCCAGCAGGGCTAGCGGCACCGGGGAGCTGTTTTTT
TRBD1 TRBJ1-4 few TRBV19 CASSAGTGSEKLFF TGTGCCAGTAGCGCCGGGACAGGGAGTGAAAAACTGTTTTTT
TRBD2 TRBJ2-4 - TRBV6-1 CASSEEGTSQNIQYF TGTGCCAGCAGTGAAGAAGGGACTAGCCAGAACATTCAGTACTTC
- TRBJ2-1 - TRBV18 CASSSRQESYNEQFF TGTGCCAGCTCATCCAGACAGGAGTCCTACAATGAGCAGTTCTTC
TRBD1 TRBJ1-2 - TRBV6-5 CASSPGGADYGYTF TGTGCCAGCAGCCCAGGGGGCGCGGACTATGGCTACACCTTC
TRBD1 TRBJ1-4 - TRBV5-1 CASSSGQLNEKLFF TGCGCCAGCAGCTCGGGACAGCTAAATGAAAAACTGTTTTTT
- TRBJ2-7 few TRBV21-1 CASSKERRTYEQYF TGTGCCAGCAGCAAAGAGCGCAGAACCTACGAGCAGTACTTC
- TRBJ2-6 few TRBV19 CASSNRAEGYSGANVLTF TGTGCCAGTAGTAACAGGGCAGAGGGTTACTCTGGGGCCAACGTCCTGACTTTC
TRBD2 TRBJ2-5 once TRBV6-5 CASSLAGGGETQYF TGTGCCAGCAGTCTAGCGGGGGGTGGAGAGACCCAGTACTTC
TRBD1 TRBJ2-1 - TRBV19 CASSETGYNEQFF TGTGCCAGTAGTGAGACAGGGTACAATGAGCAGTTCTTC
TRBD1 TRBJ1-2 - TRBV6-2/TRBV6-3 CASSYDGQGAYNYGYTF TGTGCCAGCAGTTACGACGGACAGGGGGCTTATAACTATGGCTACACCTTC
TRBD1 TRBJ2-5 - TRBV23-1 CASRQRDRTRETQYF TGCGCCAGCAGACAACGGGACAGGACGCGAGAGACCCAGTACTTC